Presented here are 15 T cell receptor beta chains from one specimen sequenced in a study of T cell repertoires in cytomegalovirus infection. A single record per CDR3 protein comes from TCRdb applying MiXCR to the reads. The table records approximately 320,000 distinct CDR3 sequences, roughly 9.5% of them present only once. The sequenced sample was PBMCs. Receptors originate from a human donor in good health (CMV status not recorded). Some clones in this sample may be carry-over from other donors' samples.

This clonotype has at least ten counts. The chain is built from TRBV7-2 and TRBJ2-5; D gene unclear. This CDR3 region has 12 residues. Germline-derived CDR1 and CDR2 are SGHTA and FQGNSA. Between the trimmed V and J ends, which lost 2 bases and 5 bases, there was a span of 6 bases. The CDR3 region has the DNA TGTGCCAGCAGCTTAATCCCGGAGACCCAGTACTTC. Residues: CASSLIPETQYF.

There are many counts of this clonotype. The chain is built from TRBV12-3 or TRBV12-4 and TRBJ1-2; D may be TRBD1 (5 bases). This CDR3 spans 14 amino acids. Deletions cut 4 bases from V and 2 bases from J, with 11 bases between. The CDR3 DNA is TGTGCCAGCAGTTATCGGGGCAGAAACTATGGCTACACCTTC. The encoded protein is CASSYRGRNYGYTF.

The sample holds a few counts of this clonotype. The chain couples TRBV11-1 to TRBJ2-7; D not certain. V was pared by 0 bases and J by 6 bases, with 6 bases between. This CDR3 region has 12 residues. The V gene's germline CDR1 is SGHAT and CDR2 FQDESV (reference sequence). This chain's CDR3 is CASSLAPGEQYF. In DNA form, the CDR3 reads TGTGCCAGCAGCTTAGCGCCGGGCGAGCAGTACTTC.

This clonotype was seen many times. The gene calls are TRBV7-2 and TRBJ2-5; D remains ambiguous. The V gene's germline CDR1 is SGHTA and CDR2 FQGNSA. Trimming shortened V by 4 bases and J by 5 bases, and 8 bases separated the two germline ends. There are 12 residues in the CDR3. The CDR3 spells CASSYASETQYF. CDR3 nucleotides: TGTGCCAGCAGCTACGCCTCGGAGACCCAGTACTTC.

This clonotype came up a few times. This chain links TRBV7-3 with TRBJ1-4; D is perhaps TRBD1 (5 bases). From germline, CDR1 is SGHTA and CDR2 FQGTGA. The V end lost 0 bases, the J end lost 5 bases, and 10 bases lay between the germline ends. The CDR3 runs to 15 residues. The CDR3 is CASSLTGVSNEKLFF. Written as DNA, the CDR3 is TGTGCCAGCAGCTTAACAGGGGTTTCGAATGAAAAACTGTTTTTT.

CDR3 in DNA: TGCAGTGCCTACAGTTTAAGTGACACTGAAGCTTTCTTT. This encodes CSAYSLSDTEAFF. The chain links TRBV20-1 to TRBJ1-1; D not resolved. The CDR3 contains 13 residues. Germline assignment: CDR1 DFQATT and CDR2 SNEGSKA (reference sequence). Trimming removed 6 bases from V and 3 bases from J, with 14 bases in between.

The sample holds a few counts of this clonotype. J is TRBJ2-6 and V is TRBV12-3 or TRBV12-4, with D perhaps TRBD2 (5 bases). The length of the CDR3 is 15 residues. Trimming took off 3 bases at V and 0 bases at J, with 6 bases between the two ends. The CDR3 bases are TGTGCCAGCAGTTTGGGAGTCTCTGGGGCCAACGTCCTGACTTTC. Translation gives CASSLGVSGANVLTF.

At least ten counts were recorded for this clonotype. The chain has TRBV11-1 and TRBJ1-2, with 7 bases that match TRBD1. This CDR3 contains 15 residues. With V trimmed by 5 bases and J by 3 bases, 9 bases remained unmatched. CDR1 and CDR2 from the germline V gene are SGHAT and FQDESV (reference sequence). This chain's CDR3 is CASSLTGKRDYGYTF. The CDR3 region has the DNA TGTGCCAGCAGCCTGACAGGGAAGAGGGACTATGGCTACACCTTC.

The table lists this clonotype with many counts. The chain has TRBV7-2 and TRBJ1-4, with D possibly TRBD1 on 5 matching bases. Deletions cut 1 base from V and 5 bases from J, with 8 bases between. CDR1 and CDR2 (germline): SGHTA, FQGNSA. The length of the CDR3 is 14 residues. In nucleotides, the CDR3 is TGTGCCAGCAGCTTAGGGGGCCCGAATGAAAAACTGTTTTTT. This gives the protein CASSLGGPNEKLFF.

There are many counts of this clonotype. The rearrangement uses TRBV12-3 or TRBV12-4 and TRBJ2-2, with TRBD2 matching 10 bases. CDR3 length equals 20 residues. Trimming at V came to 5 bases and at J to 5 bases, leaving 20 bases not matched to a gene. In nucleotides, the CDR3 is TGTGCCAGCAGTCCTTTAGGCCTGAAATCTAGCGGGAGTGGTACCGGGGAGCTGTTTTTT. Translating gives CASSPLGLKSSGSGTGELFF.

The table lists this clonotype with many counts. The rearrangement uses TRBV7-3 and TRBJ2-1; the match to TRBD2 covers 7 bases. The CDR3 totals 15 residues. V trimming: 1 base; J trimming: 8 bases; junction bases outside the gene matches: 8. Germline CDR1 reads SGHTA; CDR2 reads FQGTGA. CDR3 sequence (DNA): TGTGCCAGCAGCTTAAACCGACTAGCCCCCGATGAGCAGTTCTTC. It codes for CASSLNRLAPDEQFF.

This clonotype was observed at least ten times. The chain combines TRBV28 with TRBJ2-3, with D possibly being TRBD1 (7 bases). Germline V gene data show CDR1 as MDHEN and CDR2 as SYDVKM. The CDR3 extends over 16 amino acids. Trimming left V 2 bases short and J 4 bases short, with 16 bases between. Written as DNA, the CDR3 is TGTGCCAGCAGTTTAGTTTCAGGGGGGTCCCCAGATACGCAGTATTTT. Translation gives CASSLVSGGSPDTQYF. Looking up the rest from reference TRBV28 and TRBJ2-3 gives the full variable domain: DVKVTQSSRYLVKRTGEKVFLECVQDMDHENMFWYRQDPGLGLRLIYFSYDVKMKEKGDIPEGYSVSREKKERFSLILESASTNQTSMYLCASSLVSGGSPDTQYFGPGTRLTVL.

At least ten counts were recorded for this clonotype. The chain couples TRBV6-5 to TRBJ1-1; possibly TRBD1 for D (6 bases). This CDR3 region has 17 residues. V gave up 0 bases and J gave up 0 bases, with 14 bases separating them. The germline CDR1 and CDR2 sequences are MNHEY and SVGAGI. In DNA, the CDR3 is TGTGCCAGCAGTTACTCGTATAACAGGGTAATGAACACTGAAGCTTTCTTT. The encoded protein is CASSYSYNRVMNTEAFF.

This clonotype was recorded many times. The chain employs TRBV6-5 and TRBJ2-4; D is perhaps TRBD2 (5 bases). V was clipped by 5 bases and J by 9 bases, with 11 bases between them. Germline V lookup: CDR1 MNHEY, CDR2 SVGAGI. The CDR3 consists of 12 residues. CDR3 sequence: CASSPDRGIQYF. The CDR3 DNA reads TGTGCCAGCAGTCCCGACCGGGGCATTCAGTACTTC.

This clonotype showed up many times. This chain links TRBV12-3 or TRBV12-4 with TRBJ2-1; D could derive from TRBD1 or TRBD2 (5 bases each). V dropped 4 bases and J dropped 4 bases, with 14 bases sitting between them. The CDR3 is 15 amino acids. The CDR3 nucleotides read TGTGCCAGCAGTTCCGGGACCGTAGTTTACAATGAGCAGTTCTTC. This sequence encodes CASSSGTVVYNEQFF.